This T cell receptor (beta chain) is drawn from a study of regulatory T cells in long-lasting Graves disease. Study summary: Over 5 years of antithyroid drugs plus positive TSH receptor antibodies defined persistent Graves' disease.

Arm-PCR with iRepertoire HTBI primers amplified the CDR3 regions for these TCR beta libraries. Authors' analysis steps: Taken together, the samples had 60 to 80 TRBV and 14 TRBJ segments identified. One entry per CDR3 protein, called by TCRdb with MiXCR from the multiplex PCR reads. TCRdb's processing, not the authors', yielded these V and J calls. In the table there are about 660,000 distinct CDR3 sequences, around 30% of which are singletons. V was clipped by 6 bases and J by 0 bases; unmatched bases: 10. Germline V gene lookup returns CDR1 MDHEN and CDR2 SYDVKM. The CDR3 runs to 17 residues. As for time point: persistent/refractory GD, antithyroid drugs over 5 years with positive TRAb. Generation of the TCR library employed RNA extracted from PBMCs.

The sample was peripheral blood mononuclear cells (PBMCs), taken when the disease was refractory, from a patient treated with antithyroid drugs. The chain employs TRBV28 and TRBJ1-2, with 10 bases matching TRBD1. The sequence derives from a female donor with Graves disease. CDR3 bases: TGTGCCAGCAGGACCCGGGACAGGGGCCGCTCTAACTATGGCTACACCTTC. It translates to CASRTRDRGRSNYGYTF.